This record looks at one T cell receptor (beta chain) sequence and its context. Profiling relied on immunoSEQ multiplex PCR, and the TCRdb table lists in-frame clones only, not all of them. The repertoire holds 60,000 to 80,000 clones, with around 82% as singletons. V lost 5 bases and J lost 4, with 11 bases in between. CDR3 length: 13 amino acids. The germline V gene encodes CDR1 MNHEY and CDR2 SVGAGI. These data come from a study of blood T cell repertoires in COVID-19. The overall study: Acute and convalescent COVID-19 samples came from the United States, Italy and Spain. In each case, the material was cDNA or gDNA derived from T cells, B-cell-depleted T cells, or PBMCs.

The J gene is TRBJ1-1, the V gene TRBV6-5; D is undetermined. The material sequenced was peripheral blood. The sequence was obtained from a man aged 45 to 65 with active COVID-19. The CDR3 spells CASSQLWSTEAFF. For the CDR3, the DNA is TGTGCCAGCAGTCAACTATGGAGCACTGAAGCTTTCTTT.